These T cell receptor beta chains were read from a single sample in a study of T-cell reconstitution after alpha-beta-depleted transplantation in children. MiXCR, run by TCRdb on the PCR reads, gives a single entry per CDR3 protein. Of over 200,000 distinct CDR3 sequences listed, about a tenth are singletons. This sample comprised PBMCs, obtained before TCRalphabeta/CD19-depleted stem cell transplant. The receptor source for this set is a child younger than two with acute myeloid leukemia, due to receive a stem cell transplant. Each CDR3 is given without its conserved first and last residue.

TRBV12-3/TRBV12-4	15	TRBJ2-6	ASSPDRGQSGANVLT
TRBV28	12	TRBJ2-3	ASLKTVAPDTQY
TRBV20-1	13	TRBJ2-7	SASQQGGGRNEQY
TRBV28	11	TRBJ1-2	ASSFRSTYGYT
TRBV5-1	15	TRBJ2-2	ASSLAPGTKNTGELF
TRBV7-2	13	TRBJ2-4	ASSLGGVAKNIQY
TRBV7-3	16	TRBJ2-1	ASSLSPYERSSYNEQF
TRBV4-2	12	TRBJ2-1	ASSPLAGSSEQF
TRBV29-1	10	TRBJ2-1	SGKGFYNEQF
TRBV7-2	13	TRBJ2-1	ASSFAMARRNEQF
TRBV2	10	TRBJ2-5	ASSETGETQY
TRBV7-2	11	TRBJ2-3	ASSTNRRDTQY
TRBV28	13	TRBJ2-7	ALIGPTAPAKEQY
TRBV5-1	11	TRBJ2-1	ASSFNSYNEQF
TRBV10-3	13	TRBJ2-3	AISGTRGRTDTQY
TRBV2	12	TRBJ2-1	ASTLEPIYNEQF
TRBV20-1	14	TRBJ1-3	SARARWTGSGNTIY
TRBV20-1	13	TRBJ1-5	SAPQGDWYDQPQH
TRBV5-6	13	TRBJ2-1	ASSFGDRPYNEQF
TRBV4-2	14	TRBJ1-5	ASSQESGHHNQPQH
TRBV12-3/TRBV12-4	14	TRBJ2-1	ASSPLAGGPYNEQF
TRBV3-1	14	TRBJ2-3	ASSQRLAGGTDTQY
TRBV5-1	17	TRBJ2-6	ASSFGAGYGLYGANVLT
TRBV7-9	11	TRBJ1-1	ASSLWGDTEAF
TRBV5-6	14	TRBJ1-2	ASMQGLGQGAYGYT
TRBV28	11	TRBJ1-2	ASRSDSLYGYT
TRBV3-1	12	TRBJ2-7	ASSQGMGPYEQY
TRBV5-1	12	TRBJ2-7	ASSERDRVHEQY
TRBV11-1	17	TRBJ2-3	ASSWTGIRREGRTDTQY
TRBV11-3	15	TRBJ2-6	ASSLQITSAGANVLT
TRBV5-1	12	TRBJ2-7	ASSLGTAEYEQY
TRBV5-1	10	TRBJ1-5	ASRQGNQPQH
TRBV5-1	12	TRBJ2-5	ASSFNTGEETQY
TRBV19	13	TRBJ1-1	ASSLTPGRNTEAF
TRBV12-3/TRBV12-4	13	TRBJ2-6	ASSPTPLGANVLT
TRBV12-3/TRBV12-4	15	TRBJ1-4	ASSLTGGASSNEKLF
TRBV19	11	TRBJ1-1	ATKDRPNTEAF
TRBV3-1	12	TRBJ2-3	ASSFKLITDTQY
TRBV5-5	14	TRBJ1-6	ASSILTGRLGSPLH
TRBV7-2	12	TRBJ2-5	ASSEQGAQETQY
TRBV7-9	12	TRBJ1-1	ASSSGVLNTEAF
TRBV30	11	TRBJ1-5	AWSVRSGQPQH
TRBV20-1	8	TRBJ2-3	SARPDTQY
TRBV20-1	12	TRBJ1-1	SAPLTLVGTEAF
TRBV3-1	10	TRBJ2-5	ASSHQESTQY
TRBV5-1	12	TRBJ2-1	ASSLTGPYNEQF
TRBV6-1	11	TRBJ1-2	ASSLDGWYGYT
TRBV2	16	TRBJ2-1	ASSDGDGGGASYNEQF